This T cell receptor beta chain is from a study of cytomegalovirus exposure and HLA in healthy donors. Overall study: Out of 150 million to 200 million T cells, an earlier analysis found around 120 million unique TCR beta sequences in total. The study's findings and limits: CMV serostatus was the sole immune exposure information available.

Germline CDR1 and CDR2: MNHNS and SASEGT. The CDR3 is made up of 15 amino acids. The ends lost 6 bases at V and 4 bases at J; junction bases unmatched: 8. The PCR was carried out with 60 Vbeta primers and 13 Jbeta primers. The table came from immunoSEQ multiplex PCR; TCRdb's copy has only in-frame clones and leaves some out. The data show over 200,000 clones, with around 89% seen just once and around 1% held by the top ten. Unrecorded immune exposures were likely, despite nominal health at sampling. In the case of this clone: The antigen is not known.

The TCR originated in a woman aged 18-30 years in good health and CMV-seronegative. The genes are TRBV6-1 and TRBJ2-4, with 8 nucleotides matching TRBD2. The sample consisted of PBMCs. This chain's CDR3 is CASSGAPGGKNIQYF. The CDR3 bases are TGTGCCAGCAGCGGCGCCCCGGGGGGGAAAAACATTCAGTACTTC.